The rows below give T cell receptor beta chains drawn from one sample of a study of shared clonotypes between healthy human individuals. Assay used: immunoSEQ multiplex PCR; TCRdb lists only in-frame clones, some missing. The profile covers more than 2,000,000 clones, with around nine tenths appearing a single time and 0.14% taken by the ten largest. The specimen was naive CD4+ T cells sorted from blood. These receptors all stem from a man between 18 and 29 years old in good health. Each CDR3 is given with its conserved first and last residue. D genes are given only for firm matches. Size is stated for part of the rows, as once, few or many counts, or as a class when the clone is expanded.

D,J,length,size,V,CDR3,DNA
NA,TRBJ1-4,18,NA,TRBV2,CASSVGTGTSRSDEKLFF,TGTGCCAGCAGTGTGGGTACCGGGACAAGTCGGAGTGATGAAAAACTGTTTTTT
NA,TRBJ2-1,16,NA,TRBV5-1,CASSSGAGSSYNEQFF,TGCGCCAGCTCCTCCGGAGCCGGTAGCTCCTACAATGAGCAGTTCTTC
NA,TRBJ1-4,15,NA,TRBV19,CASSIARGPEKKLFF,TGTGCCAGTAGTATAGCTCGGGGACCAGAGAAGAAACTGTTTTTT
NA,TRBJ2-4,14,NA,TRBV5-5,CASSLGGTKHIQYF,TGTGCCAGCAGCTTGGGGGGTACGAAACACATTCAGTACTTC
NA,TRBJ2-1,17,NA,TRBV4-1,CASTGSGLPSSYNEQFF,TGCGCCAGCACGGGTAGCGGTCTCCCTAGCTCCTACAATGAGCAGTTCTTC
NA,TRBJ2-7,14,NA,TRBV5-1,CASSLVGPAYEQYF,TGCGCCAGCAGCTTGGTGGGACCAGCCTACGAGCAGTACTTC
NA,TRBJ2-7,18,NA,TRBV21-1,CASSKTQRERTGYYEQYF,TGTGCCAGCAGCAAAACGCAACGGGAAAGGACAGGGTACTACGAGCAGTACTTC
TRBD1,TRBJ1-2,14,NA,TRBV11-2,CASSRLTGGGGYTF,TGTGCCAGCAGCCGACTGACAGGGGGCGGCGGCTACACCTTC
NA,TRBJ1-4,15,NA,TRBV4-1,CASSQPGLTNEKLFF,TGCGCCAGCAGCCAACCAGGGCTTACTAATGAAAAACTGTTTTTT
NA,TRBJ1-4,14,once,TRBV5-1,CASRRGPGNEKLFF,TGCGCCAGCCGGCGAGGGCCCGGTAATGAAAAACTGTTTTTT
NA,TRBJ1-1,14,NA,TRBV27,CASSFGITNTEAFF,TGTGCCAGCAGTTTTGGGATTACGAACACTGAAGCTTTCTTT
NA,TRBJ2-7,13,NA,TRBV5-1,CASRRRESYEQYF,TGCGCCAGCAGACGCCGGGAGTCCTACGAGCAGTACTTC
NA,TRBJ2-5,15,NA,TRBV18,CASSPFGLLQETQYF,TGTGCCAGCTCACCCTTTGGACTGTTGCAAGAGACCCAGTACTTC
TRBD1,TRBJ2-2,13,NA,TRBV6-5,CASRTGVAGELFF,TGTGCCAGCAGAACAGGGGTTGCCGGGGAGCTGTTTTTT
TRBD1,TRBJ2-3,14,NA,TRBV5-1,CASSASGGDGTQYF,TGCGCCAGCAGCGCCTCAGGGGGTGATGGTACGCAGTATTTT
NA,TRBJ2-3,15,NA,TRBV19,CASSRASVVTDTQYF,TGTGCCAGTAGTAGGGCTAGCGTAGTTACAGATACGCAGTATTTT
NA,TRBJ2-3,15,NA,TRBV6-6,CASSDNWDSVDTQYF,TGTGCCAGCAGTGACAACTGGGACTCCGTGGATACGCAGTATTTT